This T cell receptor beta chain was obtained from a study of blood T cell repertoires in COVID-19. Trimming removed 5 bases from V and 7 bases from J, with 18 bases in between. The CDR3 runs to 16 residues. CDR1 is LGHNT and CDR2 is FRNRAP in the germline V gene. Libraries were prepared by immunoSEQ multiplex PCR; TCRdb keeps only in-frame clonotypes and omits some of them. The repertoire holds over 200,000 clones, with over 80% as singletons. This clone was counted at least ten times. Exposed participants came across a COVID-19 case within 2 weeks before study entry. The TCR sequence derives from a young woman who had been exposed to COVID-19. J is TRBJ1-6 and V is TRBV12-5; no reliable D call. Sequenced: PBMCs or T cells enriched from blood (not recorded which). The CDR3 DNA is TGTGCTAGTGGTCTTAATCAGGCCTTCAAAAATTCACCCCTCCACTTT. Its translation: CASGLNQAFKNSPLHF.